This T cell receptor (beta chain) was recovered during a study of identical twins. Unique molecular identifiers were present on cDNA, and template switching added a universal primer site. TCRdb used MiXCR to reprocess the 5' RACE reads, holding one entry per CDR3 protein. The sample contains more than 600,000 distinct CDR3 sequences, roughly 18% of which appear only once. This same sample was also taken into another study, of T cells expressing NK-cell markers.

Sequenced material: PBMCs. The receptor was isolated from a woman aged 18-29 years in good health.

The CDR3 DNA reads as TGTGCCAGCACCCGCAAAGGCCCGGGACATCCCGTTTACGAGCAGTACTTC. This codes for CASTRKGPGHPVYEQYF. The chain uses TRBV6-1 and TRBJ2-7, with D possibly being TRBD1 (6 bases). CDR3 length equals 17 residues. The germline gives CDR1 MNHNS, CDR2 SASEGT. Trimming stripped 7 bases from V and 4 bases from J, with 26 bases between.